This T cell receptor beta chain was sequenced for a study of blood T cell repertoires in COVID-19. The overall study: The origin of the acute and convalescent COVID-19 samples was the United States, Italy and Spain. In each case, the material was cDNA or gDNA derived from T cells, B-cell-depleted T cells, or PBMCs.

As handled by the study authors: Researchers report that nucleated cell counts were estimated from reference gene primer amplification. The table came from immunoSEQ multiplex PCR; TCRdb's copy has only in-frame clones and leaves some out. The V and J calls and clone size come from that table; D and trimming were worked out from the DNA. The data hold some 350,000 clones, with around 80% observed a single time. V was cut by 4 bases and J by 2 bases, with 12 bases left in between. In germline, CDR1 is GTSNPN, CDR2 SVGIG (reference sequence). The CDR3 loop spans 14 amino acids. The sequence was obtained from a man younger than 45 with active or convalescent COVID-19. Material for sequencing was peripheral blood. The rearrangement uses TRBV30 and TRBJ1-3; D is perhaps TRBD1 (5 bases). The CDR3 coding sequence is TGTGCCTGGACTGAACAGGATACTGGAAACACCATATATTTT. It is translated as CAWTEQDTGNTIYF.